The clone carrying this TCR beta chain was recorded at least ten times. The DNA ends 3 residues before the CDR3 does, and the rest of the CDR3 is filled in from the germline J gene. The germline gives CDR1 KGHSH, CDR2 LQKENI. The CDR3 totals 15 residues. V lost 3 bases to trimming and J lost 2 bases; unmatched junction nucleotides: 6. The assay was immunoSEQ multiplex PCR, and TCRdb's table has in-frame clones only and misses some. There are about 40,000 clones in the sample, none observed a single time. The sample is drawn from a study of T cell clonality in common variable immunodeficiency. This sequence originates from a person aged 18 to 70 in good health. The specimen sequenced was peripheral blood mononuclear cells. V gene TRBV18 combines with J gene TRBJ1-1, with 7 positions matching TRBD1. Incomplete CDR3 DNA: TGTGCCAGCTCACCTGACAGGGAGATTAACACTGAA. It is translated as CASSPDREINTE. The CDR3 in its entirety is CASSPDREINTEAFF. Filled out from reference TRBV18 and TRBJ1-1, the complete variable domain reads NAGVMQNPRHLVRRRGQEARLRCSPMKGHSHVYWYRQLPEEGLKFMVYLQKENIIDESGMPKERFSAEFPKEGPSILRIQQVVRGDSAAYFCASSPDREINTEAFFGQGTRLTVV.